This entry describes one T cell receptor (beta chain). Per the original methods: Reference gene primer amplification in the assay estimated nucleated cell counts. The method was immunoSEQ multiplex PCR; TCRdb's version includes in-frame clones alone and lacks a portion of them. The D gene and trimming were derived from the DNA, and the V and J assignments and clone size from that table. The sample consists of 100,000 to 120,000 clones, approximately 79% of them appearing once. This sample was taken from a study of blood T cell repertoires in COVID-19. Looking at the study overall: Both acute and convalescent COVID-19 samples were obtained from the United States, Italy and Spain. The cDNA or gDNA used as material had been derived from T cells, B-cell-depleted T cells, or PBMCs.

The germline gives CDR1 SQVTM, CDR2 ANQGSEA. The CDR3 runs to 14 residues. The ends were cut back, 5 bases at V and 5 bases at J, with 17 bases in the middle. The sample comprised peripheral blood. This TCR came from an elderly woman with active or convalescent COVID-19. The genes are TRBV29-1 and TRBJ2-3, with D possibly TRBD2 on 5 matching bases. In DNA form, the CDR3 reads TGCAGCGTTAAGACGGGCGGGTTCCAAGATACGCAGTATTTT. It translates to CSVKTGGFQDTQYF.